This T cell receptor (beta chain) was sequenced for a study of vaccination and CD4 T cells after COVID-19. About the study: Cultures acting as controls obtained a CEFX pool, an HIV-1 Nef pool, or no peptide.

Treatment denoted: roughly 11-day PBMC culture with coronavirus spike peptide pools or control peptides (ViraFEST assay). The ViraFEST method relied on peptide pools to expand antigen-specific T cells, followed by TCR sequencing. The CDR3 has 15 residues. Germline assignment: CDR1 SNHLY and CDR2 FYNNEI. In the case of this clonotype: The target antigen is unknown. At one end the junction does not follow the germline gene, possibly because of a read error.

With the Oncomine TCR Beta short-read assay, DNA from cultured CD4+ T cells was sequenced. From cultured CD4+ T cells, genomic DNA was extracted. One entry per CDR3 protein results from TCRdb running MiXCR on the PCR reads. Counted here are 20,000 to 25,000 distinct CDR3 sequences, about 51% occurring once; the ten biggest clones make up 6%. Sequencing input: CD4+ T cells from blood, cultured in vitro. The sequence derives from a human donor who had recovered from COVID-19. The chain couples TRBV2 to TRBJ1-5, with unresolved D. CDR3 nucleotide sequence: TGTGCCAGCAGAGGCCACAAAGCGGCCAGGCAGCCCCGGCATTTT. Its protein is CASRGHKAARQPRHF.